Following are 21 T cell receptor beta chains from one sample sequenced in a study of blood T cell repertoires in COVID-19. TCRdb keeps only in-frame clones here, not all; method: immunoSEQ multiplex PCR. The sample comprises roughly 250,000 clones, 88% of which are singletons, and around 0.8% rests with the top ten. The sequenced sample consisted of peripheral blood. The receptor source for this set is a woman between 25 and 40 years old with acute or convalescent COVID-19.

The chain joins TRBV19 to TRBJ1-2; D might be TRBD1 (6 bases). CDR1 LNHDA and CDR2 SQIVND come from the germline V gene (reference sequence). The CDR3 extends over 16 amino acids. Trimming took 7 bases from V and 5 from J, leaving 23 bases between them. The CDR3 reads CASTSNRDTRTYGYTF. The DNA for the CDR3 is TGTGCCAGTACCTCGAACCGGGACACCCGAACTTATGGCTACACCTTC.

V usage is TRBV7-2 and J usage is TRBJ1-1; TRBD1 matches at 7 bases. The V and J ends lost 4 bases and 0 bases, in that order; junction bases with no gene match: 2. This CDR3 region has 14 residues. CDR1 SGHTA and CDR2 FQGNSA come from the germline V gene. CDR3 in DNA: TGTGCCAGCAGCTCGGGACAGTTGAACACTGAAGCTTTCTTT. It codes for CASSSGQLNTEAFF.

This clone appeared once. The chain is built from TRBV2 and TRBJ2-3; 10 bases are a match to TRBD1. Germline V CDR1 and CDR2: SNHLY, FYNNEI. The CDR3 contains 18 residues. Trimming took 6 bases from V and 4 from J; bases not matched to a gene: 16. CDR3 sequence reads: CASRGDRGRSFSADTQYF. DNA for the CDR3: TGTGCCAGCAGGGGGGACAGGGGACGGTCTTTTTCGGCAGATACGCAGTATTTT.

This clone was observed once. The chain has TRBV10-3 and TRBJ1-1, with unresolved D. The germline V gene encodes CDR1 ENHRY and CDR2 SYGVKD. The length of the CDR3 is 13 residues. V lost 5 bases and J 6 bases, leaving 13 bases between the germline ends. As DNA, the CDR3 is TGTGCCATCAGTACCCCGGGATCCGCTGAAGCTTTCTTT. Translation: CAISTPGSAEAFF.

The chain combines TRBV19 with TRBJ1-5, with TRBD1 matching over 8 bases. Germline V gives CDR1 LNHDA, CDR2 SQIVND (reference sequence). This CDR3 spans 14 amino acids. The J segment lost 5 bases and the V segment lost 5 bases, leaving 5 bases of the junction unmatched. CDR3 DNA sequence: TGTGCCAGTAGTCCGTCGGACAGGGATCAGCCCCAGCATTTT. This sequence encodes CASSPSDRDQPQHF.

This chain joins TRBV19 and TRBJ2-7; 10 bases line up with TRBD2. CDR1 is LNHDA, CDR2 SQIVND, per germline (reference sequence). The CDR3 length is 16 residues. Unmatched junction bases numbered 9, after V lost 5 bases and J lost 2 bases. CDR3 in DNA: TGTGCCAGTAGTGCTAAACTAGCGGGAAAAGCCTACGAGCAGTACTTC. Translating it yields CASSAKLAGKAYEQYF.

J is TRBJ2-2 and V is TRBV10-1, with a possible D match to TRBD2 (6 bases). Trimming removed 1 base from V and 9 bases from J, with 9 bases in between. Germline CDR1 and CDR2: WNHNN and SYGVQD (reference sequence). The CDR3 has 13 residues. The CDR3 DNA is TGCGCCAGCAGTGAGTGTCGGGAGCGGGAGCTGTTTTTT. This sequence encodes CASSECRERELFF.

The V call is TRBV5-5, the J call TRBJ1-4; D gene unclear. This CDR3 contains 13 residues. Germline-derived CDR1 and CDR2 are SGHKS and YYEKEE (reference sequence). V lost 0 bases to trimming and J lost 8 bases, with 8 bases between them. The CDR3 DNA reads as TGTGCCAGCAGCTTGGACTATTGGGAAAAACTGTTTTTT. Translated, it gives CASSLDYWEKLFF.

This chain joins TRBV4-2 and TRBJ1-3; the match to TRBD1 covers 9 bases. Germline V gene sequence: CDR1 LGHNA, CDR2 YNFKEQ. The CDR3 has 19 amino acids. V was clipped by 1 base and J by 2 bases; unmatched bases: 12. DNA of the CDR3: TGTGCCAGCAGCCAAGCTTTCCACAGGGGGCGTTCGACTGGAAACACCATATATTTT. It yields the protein CASSQAFHRGRSTGNTIYF.

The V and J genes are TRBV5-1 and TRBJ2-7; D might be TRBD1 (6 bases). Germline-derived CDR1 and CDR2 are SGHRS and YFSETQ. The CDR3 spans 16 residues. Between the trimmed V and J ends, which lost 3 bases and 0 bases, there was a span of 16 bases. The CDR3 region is CASSSTRDTDSYEQYF. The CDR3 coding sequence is TGCGCCAGCAGCTCAACTCGGGACACCGACTCCTACGAGCAGTACTTC.

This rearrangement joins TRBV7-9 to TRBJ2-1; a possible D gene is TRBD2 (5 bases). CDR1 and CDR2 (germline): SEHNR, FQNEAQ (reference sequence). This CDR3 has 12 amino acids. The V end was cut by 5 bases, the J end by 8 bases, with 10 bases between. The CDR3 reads CASSHGEYEQFF. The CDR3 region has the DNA TGTGCCAGCAGCCACGGGGAATATGAGCAGTTCTTC.

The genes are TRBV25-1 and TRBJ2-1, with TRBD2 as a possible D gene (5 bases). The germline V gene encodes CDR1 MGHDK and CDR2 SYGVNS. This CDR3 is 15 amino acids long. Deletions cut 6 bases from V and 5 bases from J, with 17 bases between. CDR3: CASSLLAGIDNEQFF. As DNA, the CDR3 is TGTGCCAGCAGCCTACTCGCGGGTATTGACAATGAGCAGTTCTTC.

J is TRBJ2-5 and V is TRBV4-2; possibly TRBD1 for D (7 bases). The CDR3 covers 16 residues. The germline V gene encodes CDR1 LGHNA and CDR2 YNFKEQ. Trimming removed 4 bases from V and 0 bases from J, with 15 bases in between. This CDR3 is CASSPRRGTDQETQYF. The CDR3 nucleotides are TGTGCCAGCAGCCCCCGACGGGGGACAGACCAAGAGACCCAGTACTTC.

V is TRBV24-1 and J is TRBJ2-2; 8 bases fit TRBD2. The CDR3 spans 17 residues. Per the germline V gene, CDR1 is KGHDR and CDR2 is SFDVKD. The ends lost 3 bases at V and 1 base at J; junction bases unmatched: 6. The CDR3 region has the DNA TGTGCCACCAGTGATCTGCGGGGGGCTCTGAACACCGGGGAGCTGTTTTTT. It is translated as CATSDLRGALNTGELFF.

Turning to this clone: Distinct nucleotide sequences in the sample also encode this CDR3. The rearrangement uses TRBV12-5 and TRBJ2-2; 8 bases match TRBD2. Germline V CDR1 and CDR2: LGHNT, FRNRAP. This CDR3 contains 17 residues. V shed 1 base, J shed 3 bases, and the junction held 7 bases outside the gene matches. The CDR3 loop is CASGLAGTGGYTGELFF. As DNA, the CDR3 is TGTGCTAGTGGTTTGGCTGGGACGGGGGGGTACACCGGGGAGCTGTTTTTT.

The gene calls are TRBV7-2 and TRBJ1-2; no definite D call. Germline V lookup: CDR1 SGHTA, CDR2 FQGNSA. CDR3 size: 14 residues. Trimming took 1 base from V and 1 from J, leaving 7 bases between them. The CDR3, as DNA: TGTGCCAGCAGCTTAGGTGGGCATAACTATGGCTACACCTTC. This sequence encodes CASSLGGHNYGYTF.

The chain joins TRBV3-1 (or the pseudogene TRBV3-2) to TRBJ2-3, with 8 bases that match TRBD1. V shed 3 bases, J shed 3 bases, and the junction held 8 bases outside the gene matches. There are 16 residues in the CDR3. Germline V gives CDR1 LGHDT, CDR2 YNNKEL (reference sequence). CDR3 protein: CASSQAGGGGTDTQYF. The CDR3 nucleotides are TGTGCCAGCAGCCAGGCAGGGGGCGGTGGTACAGATACGCAGTATTTT.

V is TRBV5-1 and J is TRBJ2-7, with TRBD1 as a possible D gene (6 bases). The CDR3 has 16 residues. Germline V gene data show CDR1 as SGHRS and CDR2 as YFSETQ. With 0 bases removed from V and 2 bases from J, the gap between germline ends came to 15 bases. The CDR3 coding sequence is TGCGCCAGCAGCTTGGCTCAGGGGAATTTGGCCTACGAGCAGTACTTC. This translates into CASSLAQGNLAYEQYF.

For the CDR3, the DNA is TGTGCCAGCAGCGTTACAGGGGGCGCTGGTGGCTACACCTTC. Its protein product is CASSVTGGAGGYTF. The V and J genes are TRBV9 and TRBJ1-2, with 9 nucleotides matching TRBD1. CDR1 SGDLS and CDR2 YYNGEE come from the germline V gene. Trimming cost V 2 bases and J 7 bases; bases outside gene matches: 6. The CDR3 runs to 14 residues.

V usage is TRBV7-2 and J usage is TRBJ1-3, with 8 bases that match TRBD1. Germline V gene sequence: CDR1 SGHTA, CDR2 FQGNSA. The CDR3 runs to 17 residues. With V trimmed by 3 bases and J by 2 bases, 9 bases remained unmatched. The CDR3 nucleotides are TGTGCCAGCAGCTTGAGGACAGGGCCTGGGACTGGAAACACCATATATTTT. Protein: CASSLRTGPGTGNTIYF.

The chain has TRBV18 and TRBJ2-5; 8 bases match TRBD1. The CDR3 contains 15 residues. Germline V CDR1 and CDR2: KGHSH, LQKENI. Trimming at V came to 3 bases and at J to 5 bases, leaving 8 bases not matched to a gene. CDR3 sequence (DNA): TGTGCCAGCTCACCGGGCAGGGGGCAGCTGGAGACCCAGTACTTC. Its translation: CASSPGRGQLETQYF.